This is a list of T cell receptor beta chains from one sample in a study of beta chain features in type 1 diabetes. The repertoire was sequenced with immunoSEQ multiplex PCR; TCRdb's copy has only in-frame clones and lacks some. The table lists fewer than 400,000 clones, around 9.7% of them singletons. Sample: central memory CD4+ T cells from blood. The receptors come from a man aged 30 to 39 with type 1 diabetes. CDR3s include the opening cysteine and the closing phenylalanine or tryptophan. A D gene is named only where the DNA matches it firmly. Size tells how often a clone was seen (once, few, many) or the class of an expanded clone, and some rows leave it out.

TRBV9,few,TRBJ1-1,13,-,TGTGCCAGCAGCGTAGCGACAGGAGCTGAAGCTTTCTTT,CASSVATGAEAFF
TRBV7-2,few,TRBJ2-5,14,TRBD1,TGTGCCAGCAGCGATACAGGGGGCCCAGAGACCCAGTACTTC,CASSDTGGPETQYF
TRBV5-4,few,TRBJ2-5,15,-,TGTGCCAGCAGCTTGGAGGCCCGGGGACAAGAGACCCAGTACTTC,CASSLEARGQETQYF
TRBV5-8,few,TRBJ1-1,14,-,TGTGCCAGCAGCCCTGCGGGACGGAGGGCTGAAGCTTTCTTT,CASSPAGRRAEAFF
TRBV7-9,many,TRBJ1-3,14,-,TGTGCCAGCAGCCTTGGGTCCTCTGGAAACACCATATATTTT,CASSLGSSGNTIYF
TRBV5-1,-,TRBJ2-2,13,-,TGCGCCAGCAGCTTTTATGGAGCCGGGGAGCTGTTTTTT,CASSFYGAGELFF
TRBV29-1,few,TRBJ2-4,15,-,TGCAGCGTTGAAGTTGGCAGACTAGCCAAAAACATTCAGTACTTC,CSVEVGRLAKNIQYF
TRBV2,-,TRBJ1-2,13,-,TGTGCCAGCAGTGAATCGCAGGGCGCTGGCTACACCTTC,CASSESQGAGYTF
TRBV7-9,few,TRBJ2-4,15,TRBD2,TGTGCCAGCAACCGTAAGGGAGGGCCTCAAAACATTCAGTACTTC,CASNRKGGPQNIQYF
TRBV5-1,-,TRBJ1-1,14,-,TGCGCCAGCAGCTTGTGGGAACAGAACACTGAAGCTTTCTTT,CASSLWEQNTEAFF
TRBV15,-,TRBJ2-5,19,TRBD2,TGTGCCACCAGCAGAGATGATGTCCAAGCGGGGGGCTTCCAGGAGACCCAGTACTTC,CATSRDDVQAGGFQETQYF
TRBV18,-,TRBJ1-5,16,TRBD1,TGTGCCAGCTCACCACTAGGACAGGGAAGTGGGCAGCCCCAGCATTTT,CASSPLGQGSGQPQHF
TRBV5-6,few,TRBJ1-2,14,-,TGTGCCAGCAGCCCCGGGACGTTGGACTATGGCTACACCTTC,CASSPGTLDYGYTF
TRBV19,-,TRBJ1-3,12,-,TGTGCCAGTAGTGACAGTGGAAACACCATATATTTT,CASSDSGNTIYF
TRBV30,few,TRBJ2-2,15,-,TGTGCCTGGTCAAACCTGGGGGCCAACACCGGGGAGCTGTTTTTT,CAWSNLGANTGELFF
TRBV9,many,TRBJ1-1,13,-,TGTGCCAGCAGCGTAGATCGTCACACTGAAGCTTTCTTT,CASSVDRHTEAFF
TRBV5-1,-,TRBJ1-2,14,TRBD1,TGCGCCAGCAGCGCCGGACAGGGCGAGGGAGGCTACACCTTC,CASSAGQGEGGYTF
TRBV7-2,few,TRBJ2-2,13,-,TGTGCCAGCAGCTCTATTAATATTGCGGAGGTGTTTTTT,CASSSINIAEVFF
TRBV2,-,TRBJ2-2,15,TRBD2,TGTGCCAGCAGGCAGCGGGGGGCGAACACCGGGGAGCTGTTTTTT,CASRQRGANTGELFF
TRBV18,-,TRBJ1-2,15,TRBD1,TGTGCCAGCTCACCAGGACAGGACCAAGGGTATGGCTACACCTTC,CASSPGQDQGYGYTF
TRBV25-1,few,TRBJ2-5,14,-,TGTGCCAGCAGTGAATTCGGGGGCCAAGAGACCCAGTACTTC,CASSEFGGQETQYF
TRBV28,-,TRBJ2-1,12,-,TGTGCCAGCTCCGGCCATTCCAATGAGCAGTTCTTC,CASSGHSNEQFF